The next 3 T cell receptor beta chains were all read from a single sample in a study of OX40 agonist ivuxolimab in advanced cancers. Profiled with immunoSEQ multiplex PCR; TCRdb holds only in-frame clones, not every one. This sample has around 40,000 clones, with about 85% found just once. The sequences come from CD4+ or CD8+ T cells sorted from blood, collected in a trial of the OX40 agonist ivuxolimab. The receptors derive from an adult with an advanced solid tumor such as melanoma, head and neck, liver or kidney cancer.

This clone was seen more than once but under ten times. V gene TRBV27 combines with J gene TRBJ2-5, with D possibly matching TRBD1 (7 bases). The CDR3 is 14 residues long. V was pared by 7 bases and J by 2 bases, with 14 bases between. Germline lookup yields CDR1 MNHEY and CDR2 SMNVEV (reference sequence). The CDR3 protein is CASKQGGNQETQYF. For the CDR3, the DNA is TGTGCCAGCAAGCAGGGGGGTAATCAAGAGACCCAGTACTTC.

This clone has a single count. V and J are TRBV5-1 and TRBJ2-2; 9 nucleotides agree with TRBD1. The V gene's germline CDR1 is SGHRS and CDR2 YFSETQ. The CDR3 is made up of 15 amino acids. The V segment lost 4 bases and the J segment 5 bases; nucleotides outside the gene matches: 6. CDR3 DNA sequence: TGCGCCAGCAGCAGGGGACAGGGAGGGACCGGGGAGCTGTTTTTT. Its translation is CASSRGQGGTGELFF.

V gene TRBV2 combines with J gene TRBJ1-2; D might be TRBD1 (6 bases). V was cut by 3 bases and J by 4 bases, with 15 bases left in between. Looked up from germline, CDR1 is SNHLY and CDR2 is FYNNEI. The CDR3 loop spans 15 amino acids. The DNA for the CDR3 is TGTGCCAGCAGTGAGGGCGGGACAATTGTCTATGGCTACACCTTC. Translated, it gives CASSEGGTIVYGYTF.